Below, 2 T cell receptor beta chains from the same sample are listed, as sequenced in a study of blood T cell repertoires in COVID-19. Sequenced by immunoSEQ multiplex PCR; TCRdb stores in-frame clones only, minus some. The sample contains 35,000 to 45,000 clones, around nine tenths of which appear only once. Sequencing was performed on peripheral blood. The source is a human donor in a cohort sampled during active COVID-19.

The CDR3 DNA sequence: TGTGCCAGCAGCTTTTTTCCGGGGGAACACTACGAGCAGTACTTC. This encodes CASSFFPGEHYEQYF. V gene TRBV7-2 combines with J gene TRBJ2-7; TRBD2 might be the D (6 bases). V dropped 3 bases and J dropped 3 bases, with 15 bases sitting between them. The CDR3 spans 15 residues. Germline CDR1 is SGHTA and CDR2 is FQGNSA.

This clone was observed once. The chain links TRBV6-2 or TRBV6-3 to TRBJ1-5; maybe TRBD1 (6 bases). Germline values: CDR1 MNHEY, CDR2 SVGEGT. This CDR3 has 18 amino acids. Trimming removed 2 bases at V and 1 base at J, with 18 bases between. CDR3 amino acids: CASSYGLGGLGSNQPQHF. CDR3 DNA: TGTGCCAGCAGTTACGGGTTGGGGGGGCTAGGAAGCAATCAGCCCCAGCATTTT.